This TCR beta chain is from a study of human T cells and chemical hapten exposure. This clonotype came up a few times. Germline CDR1 reads SQVTM; CDR2 reads ANQGSEA. Trimming removed 1 base from V and 3 bases from J, with 7 bases in between. The CDR3 is 12 residues long. Time point in this sample: patch test 1, 2 weeks after DPC sensitization. Described treatment: therapeutic diphenylcyclopropenone sensitization with weekly scalp DPC. TCRdb fed the RACE reads into MiXCR, producing one record per CDR3 protein. The table shows just under 350,000 distinct CDR3 sequences, with around 7% occurring only once.

Material: whole blood, obtained in connection with sensitization to the hapten diphenylcyclopropenone (DPC). The source is a woman aged 18-35 years with alopecia areata. Some clones in this sample may be carry-over from other donors' samples. The chain couples TRBV29-1 to TRBJ2-7; D is undetermined. As DNA, the CDR3 is TGCAGCGTTGAAGTGGGGAACTACGAGCAGTACTTC. The encoded protein is CSVEVGNYEQYF.